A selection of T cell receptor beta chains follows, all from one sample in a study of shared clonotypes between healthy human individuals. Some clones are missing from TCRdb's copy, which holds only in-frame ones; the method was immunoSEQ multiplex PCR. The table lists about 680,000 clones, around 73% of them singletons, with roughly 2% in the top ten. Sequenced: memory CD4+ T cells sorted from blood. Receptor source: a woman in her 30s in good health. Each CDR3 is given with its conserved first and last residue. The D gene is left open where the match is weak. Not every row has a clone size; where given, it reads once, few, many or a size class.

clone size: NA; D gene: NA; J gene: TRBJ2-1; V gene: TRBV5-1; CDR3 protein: CASSLDTSSSYNEQFF; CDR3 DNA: TGCGCCAGCAGCTTGGACACTAGCAGCTCCTACAATGAGCAGTTCTTC
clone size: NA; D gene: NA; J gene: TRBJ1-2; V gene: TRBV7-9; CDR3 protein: CASSWGQDYGYTF; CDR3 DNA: TGTGCCAGCAGCTGGGGACAAGACTATGGCTACACCTTC
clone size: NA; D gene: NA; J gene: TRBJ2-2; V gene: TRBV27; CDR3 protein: CATLASNTGELFF; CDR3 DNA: TGTGCCACGCTAGCGTCGAACACCGGGGAGCTGTTTTTT
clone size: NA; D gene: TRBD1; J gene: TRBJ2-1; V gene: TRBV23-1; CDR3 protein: CASTPVPDRGHNEQFF; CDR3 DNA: TGCGCCAGCACTCCCGTCCCGGACAGGGGGCATAATGAGCAGTTCTTC
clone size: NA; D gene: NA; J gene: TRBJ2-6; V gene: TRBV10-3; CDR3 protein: CAIRSSSGANVLTF; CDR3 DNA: TGTGCCATCAGAAGCAGCTCTGGGGCCAACGTCCTGACTTTC
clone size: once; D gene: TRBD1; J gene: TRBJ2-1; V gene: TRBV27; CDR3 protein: CASSLVGTGSHEQFF; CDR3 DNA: TGTGCCAGCAGTTTAGTCGGGACAGGGTCCCATGAGCAGTTCTTC
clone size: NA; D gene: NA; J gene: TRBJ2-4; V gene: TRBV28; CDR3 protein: CASSLAEHIQYF; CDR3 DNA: TGTGCCAGCAGTTTAGCGGAGCACATTCAGTACTTC
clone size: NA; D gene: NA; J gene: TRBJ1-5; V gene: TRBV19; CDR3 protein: CASRPDRNINQPQHF; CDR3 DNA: TGTGCCAGTAGGCCGGACAGAAATATCAATCAGCCCCAGCATTTT
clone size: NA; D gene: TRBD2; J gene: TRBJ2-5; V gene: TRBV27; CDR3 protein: CASSSPLLAGLKETQYF; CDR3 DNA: TGTGCCAGCAGTTCACCCCTGCTAGCGGGGCTTAAAGAGACCCAGTACTTC
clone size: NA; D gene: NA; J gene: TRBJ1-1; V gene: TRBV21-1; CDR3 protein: CASSKQRGGGEAFF; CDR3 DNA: TGTGCCAGCAGCAAGCAGCGCGGTGGTGGTGAAGCTTTCTTT
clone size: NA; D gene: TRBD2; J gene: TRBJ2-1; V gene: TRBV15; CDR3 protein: CATSRVEIAGAFDNEQFF; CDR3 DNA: TGTGCCACCAGCAGAGTCGAAATAGCGGGAGCGTTTGACAATGAGCAGTTCTTC
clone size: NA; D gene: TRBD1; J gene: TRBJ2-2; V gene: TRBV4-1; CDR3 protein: CASSQAPTGGGGELFF; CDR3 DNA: TGCGCCAGCAGCCAAGCGCCGACAGGGGGCGGCGGGGAGCTGTTTTTT
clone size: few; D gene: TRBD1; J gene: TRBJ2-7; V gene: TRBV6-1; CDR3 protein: CASSGDRGAPYEQYF; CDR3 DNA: TGTGCCAGCAGTGGGGACAGGGGAGCCCCCTACGAGCAGTACTTC
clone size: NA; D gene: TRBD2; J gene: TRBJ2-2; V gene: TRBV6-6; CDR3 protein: CASSYSGSGRAGELFF; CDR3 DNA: TGTGCCAGCAGTTACTCTGGTAGCGGGAGAGCCGGGGAGCTGTTTTTT
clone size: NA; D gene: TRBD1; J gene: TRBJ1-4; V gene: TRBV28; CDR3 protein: CASSKLWTGGEKLFF; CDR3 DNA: TGTGCCAGCAGTAAATTGTGGACAGGGGGTGAAAAACTGTTTTTT
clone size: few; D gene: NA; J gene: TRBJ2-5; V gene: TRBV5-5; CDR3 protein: CASSPSRGGETQYF; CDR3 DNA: TGTGCCAGCAGCCCCAGTCGGGGCGGCGAGACCCAGTACTTC
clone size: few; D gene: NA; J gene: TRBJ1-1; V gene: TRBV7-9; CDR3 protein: CASRTDSGAGDAFF; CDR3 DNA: TGTGCCAGCAGGACCGACAGCGGCGCTGGTGATGCTTTCTTT
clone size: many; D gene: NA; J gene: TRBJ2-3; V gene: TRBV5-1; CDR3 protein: CASSLAAGSDTQYF; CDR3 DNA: TGCGCCAGCAGCTTGGCGGCGGGATCCGATACGCAGTATTTT
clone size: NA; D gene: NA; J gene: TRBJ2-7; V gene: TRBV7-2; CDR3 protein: CASSLGAVAGPYEQYF; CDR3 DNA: TGTGCCAGCAGCTTAGGGGCGGTAGCCGGGCCCTACGAGCAGTACTTC
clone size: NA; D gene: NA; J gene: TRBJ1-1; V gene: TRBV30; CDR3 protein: CAWSPLPGTEAFF; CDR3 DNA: TGTGCCTGGAGTCCCCTCCCGGGGACTGAAGCTTTCTTT
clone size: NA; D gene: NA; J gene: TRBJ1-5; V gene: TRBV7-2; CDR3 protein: CASSRDTLSNQPQHF; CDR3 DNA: TGTGCCAGCAGCCGGGACACACTAAGCAATCAGCCCCAGCATTTT
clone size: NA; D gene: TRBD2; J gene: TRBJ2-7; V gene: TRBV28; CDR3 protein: CAACPGTSGSYEQYF; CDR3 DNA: TGTGCCGCATGCCCGGGGACTAGCGGCTCCTACGAGCAGTACTTC
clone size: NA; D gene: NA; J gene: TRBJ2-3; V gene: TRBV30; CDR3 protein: CAWSRSTDTQYF; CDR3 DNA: TGTGCCTGGAGTCGCAGCACAGATACGCAGTATTTT
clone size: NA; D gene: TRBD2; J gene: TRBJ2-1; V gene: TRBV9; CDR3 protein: CASSLGLAGIFYNEQFF; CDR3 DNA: TGTGCCAGCAGCCTTGGACTAGCGGGAATCTTCTACAATGAGCAGTTCTTC
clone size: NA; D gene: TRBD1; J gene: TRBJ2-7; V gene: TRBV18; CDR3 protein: CASSRTGTANYEQYF; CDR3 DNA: TGTGCCAGCTCACGGACCGGGACAGCCAACTACGAGCAGTACTTC
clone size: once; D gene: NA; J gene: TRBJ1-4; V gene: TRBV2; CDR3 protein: CASSGTSRGEKLFF; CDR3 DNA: TGTGCCAGCAGTGGGACATCCCGCGGGGAAAAACTGTTTTTT
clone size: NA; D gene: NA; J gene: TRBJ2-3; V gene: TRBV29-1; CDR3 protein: CSVSLVLPSDTQYF; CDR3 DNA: TGCAGCGTTAGCCTAGTGCTACCTTCAGATACGCAGTATTTT
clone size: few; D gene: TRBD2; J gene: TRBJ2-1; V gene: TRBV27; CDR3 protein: CASSLSGLAMSTEQFF; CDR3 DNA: TGTGCCAGCAGTTTATCGGGACTAGCAATGTCAACTGAGCAGTTCTTC
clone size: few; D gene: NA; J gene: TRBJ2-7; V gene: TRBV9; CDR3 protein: CASSMDGEAYEQYF; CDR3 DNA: TGTGCCAGCAGCATGGACGGAGAAGCCTACGAGCAGTACTTC
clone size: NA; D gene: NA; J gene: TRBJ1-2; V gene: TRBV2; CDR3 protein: CASSPQSPGAGYGYTF; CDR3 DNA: TGTGCCAGCAGTCCCCAGTCCCCCGGGGCCGGCTATGGCTACACCTTC
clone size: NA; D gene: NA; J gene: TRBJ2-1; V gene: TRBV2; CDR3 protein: CASMGLGSYNEQFF; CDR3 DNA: TGTGCCAGCATGGGGCTAGGCTCCTACAATGAGCAGTTCTTC
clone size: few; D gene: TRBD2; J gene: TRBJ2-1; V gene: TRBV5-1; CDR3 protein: CASSGLAGEGEQFF; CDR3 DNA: TGCGCCAGCAGTGGGCTAGCGGGAGAAGGGGAGCAGTTCTTC
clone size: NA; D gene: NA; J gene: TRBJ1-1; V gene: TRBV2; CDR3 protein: CASRGTGARNTEAFF; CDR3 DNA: TGTGCCAGCAGGGGGACGGGGGCCCGGAACACTGAAGCTTTCTTT